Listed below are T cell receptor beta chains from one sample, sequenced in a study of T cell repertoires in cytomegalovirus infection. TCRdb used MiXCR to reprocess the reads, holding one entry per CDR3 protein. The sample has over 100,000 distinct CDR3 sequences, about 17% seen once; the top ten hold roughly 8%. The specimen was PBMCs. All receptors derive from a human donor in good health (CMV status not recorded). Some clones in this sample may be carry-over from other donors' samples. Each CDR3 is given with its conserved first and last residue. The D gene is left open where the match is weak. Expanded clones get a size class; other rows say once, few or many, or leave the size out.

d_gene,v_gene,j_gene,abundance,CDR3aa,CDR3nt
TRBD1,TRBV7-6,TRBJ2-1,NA,CASSRQGPYNEQFF,TGTGCCAGCAGCCGACAGGGGCCCTACAATGAGCAGTTCTTC
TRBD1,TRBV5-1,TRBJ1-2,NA,CASSSTTGDGYTF,TGCGCCAGCAGCTCGACAACAGGGGATGGCTACACCTTC
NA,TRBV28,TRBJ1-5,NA,CASSKTGYRGQPQHF,TGTGCCAGCAGTAAGACAGGCTATCGGGGGCAGCCCCAGCATTTT
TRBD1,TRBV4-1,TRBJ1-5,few,CASSPYPTGDNQPQHF,TGCGCCAGCAGCCCATACCCGACAGGGGACAATCAGCCCCAGCATTTT
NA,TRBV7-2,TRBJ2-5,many,CASSLSWETQYF,TGTGCCAGCAGCTTGAGTTGGGAGACCCAGTACTTC
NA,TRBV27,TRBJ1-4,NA,CASSLSYGGGEKLFF,TGTGCCAGCAGTTTATCGTACGGGGGTGGGGAAAAACTGTTTTTT
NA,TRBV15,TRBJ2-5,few,CATSRAQGGADWEETQYF,TGTGCCACCAGCAGAGCTCAGGGGGGGGCCGATTGGGAAGAGACCCAGTACTTC
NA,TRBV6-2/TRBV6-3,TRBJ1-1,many,CASKSQTPEPAFF,TGTGCCAGCAAGTCCCAGACTCCAGAACCAGCTTTCTTT
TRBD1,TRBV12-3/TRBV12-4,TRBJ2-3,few,CASSNTGTGNTDTQYF,TGTGCCAGCAGTAATACCGGGACAGGGAACACAGATACGCAGTATTTT
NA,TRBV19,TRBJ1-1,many,CASKQRDLNTEAFF,TGTGCCAGTAAACAACGGGACTTGAACACTGAAGCTTTCTTT
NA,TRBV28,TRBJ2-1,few,CASPPARGSPYNEQFF,TGTGCCAGCCCCCCCGCTCGGGGCAGCCCCTACAATGAGCAGTTCTTC
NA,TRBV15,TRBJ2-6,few,CATSRDLSTGANVLTF,TGTGCCACCAGCAGAGATCTGAGCACTGGGGCCAACGTCCTGACTTTC
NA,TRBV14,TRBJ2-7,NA,CASSRREGRYKQYF,TGTGCCAGCAGCCGAAGAGAGGGCCGCTACAAGCAGTACTTC
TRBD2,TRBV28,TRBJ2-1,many,CASSWRGNEQFF,TGTGCCAGCAGTTGGCGGGGGAATGAGCAGTTCTTC
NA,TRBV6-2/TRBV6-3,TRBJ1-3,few,CASSVEAGNTIYF,TGTGCCAGCAGCGTCGAAGCTGGAAACACCATATATTTT
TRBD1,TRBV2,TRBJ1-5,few,CASSGDRDGDQPQHF,TGTGCCAGCAGTGGCGACAGGGACGGGGACCAGCCCCAGCATTTT